The 23 T cell receptor beta chains listed next were all sequenced from one sample in a study of T cells in women clearing cervical HPV infection (dated by TCRdb to 2016 to 2019). Libraries were built with the immunoSEQ multiplex PCR assay. Imported from immuneACCESS, the table was reduced by TCRdb to in-frame sequences with V and J called. These copies leave out some clones; in studies compared against another copy, an unresolved V gene accounts for under half, and the cause of the remainder is not known. The table for this sample lists fewer than 10,000 clones. About 8% of the sample is in the top ten clones. The sequenced sample was blood buffy coat. The source of these receptors is a woman between 18 and 70 years old with a cervical HPV16 infection that either progressed to CIN3+ or cleared (not recorded which).

A remark on this clone: The read ends 3 residues early relative to the CDR3; the germline J gene fills the gap. V and J are TRBV7-6 and TRBJ2-3, with D possibly matching TRBD2 (6 bases). Germline CDR1 reads SGHVS; CDR2 reads FNYEAQ. This CDR3 comprises 14 residues. The DNA read from the CDR3 is TGTGCCAGCAGCACGGGCGGGAATCAAGAGACG. It codes for CASSTGGNQET. The CDR3, in full, reads CASSTGGNQETQYF.

Concerning this clone: The CDR3 end lies 3 residues beyond the end of the read and is filled in from the germline J gene. The rearrangement links TRBV7-8 to TRBJ2-3; 7 bases map to TRBD2. Germline V gene lookup returns CDR1 SGHVS and CDR2 FQNEAQ. This CDR3 comprises 13 residues. CDR3 amino acids: CASSIGGNQPQYF. Partial CDR3 DNA: TGTGCCAGCAGCATCGGGGGGAATCAGCCG.

Concerning this clone itself: The sequence runs out 3 residues before the end of the CDR3; the remainder is reconstructed from the germline J gene. The rearrangement uses TRBV15 and TRBJ2-7; TRBD1 is a possible D gene (6 bases). Trimming pared 3 bases from V and 2 bases from J, leaving 11 bases between. Germline CDR1 LNHNV, CDR2 YYDKDF (reference sequence). The CDR3 contains 14 residues. CDR3 loop: CATSRLDSAYEQYF. Partial CDR3 DNA: TGTGCCACCAGCAGGTTGGACAGCGCCTACGAG.

In regard to this clone: The read gets to within 3 residues of the CDR3 end, and the germline J gene fills in the rest. The gene calls are TRBV7-8 and TRBJ2-3; no clear D. Per the germline V gene, CDR1 is SGHVS and CDR2 is FQNEAQ. CDR3 size: 13 residues. The chain's CDR3 is CASSPNLRETQYF. The DNA read from the CDR3 is TGTGCCAGCAGCCCTAATTTAAGAGAGACG.

As for this clone: The read is 3 residues too short to cover the CDR3 end, so that end is filled in from the germline J gene. This chain joins TRBV6-2 or TRBV6-3 and TRBJ2-5, with D maybe TRBD2 (6 bases). V was pared by 5 bases and J by 3 bases, with 16 bases between. This CDR3 spans 15 amino acids. Germline-derived CDR1 and CDR2 are MNHEY and SVGEGT. CDR3 in amino acids: CASSDRGTFEETQYF. The DNA read from the CDR3 is TGTGCCAGCAGTGATCGTGGGACTTTTGAAGAGACC.

Comments on this clone: The junction and the germline gene differ at one end; a read error may be behind it. The sequence runs out 3 residues before the end of the CDR3; the remainder is reconstructed from the germline J gene. At the DNA level, this CDR3 is encoded by other sequences in the same sample as well. The V and J genes are TRBV5-4 and TRBJ1-3; D remains unclear. Germline CDR1 and CDR2: SGHNT and YYREEE (reference sequence). CDR3 length equals 15 residues. CDR3 bases read: TGTGCCAGCAGCCTCCCGGCGGCTTCTGGAAACACG. The encoded protein is CASSLPAASGNT. The entire CDR3 is CASSLPAASGNTIYF.

In the case of this clone: The read gets to within 3 residues of the CDR3 end, and the germline J gene fills in the rest. The chain joins TRBV7-3 to TRBJ1-2; tentatively, D is TRBD1 (6 bases). The germline V gene encodes CDR1 SGHTA and CDR2 FQGTGA. The CDR3 has 11 amino acids. CDR3 sequence: CASSRGNDYTF. CDR3 DNA, as far as it was read: TGTGCCAGCAGCAGGGGGAATGAC.

As regards this clone: The CDR3 extends 3 residues past the end of the read, so its final part is completed from the germline J gene. This chain joins TRBV6-2 or TRBV6-3 and TRBJ1-5; D uncertain. Between the trimmed V and J ends, which lost 0 bases and 5 bases, there was a span of 14 bases. The CDR3 loop spans 16 amino acids. Germline values: CDR1 MNHEY, CDR2 SVGEGT. This CDR3 is CASSYSRRERDQPQHF. The CDR3 bases that were read are TGTGCCAGCAGTTACTCGAGGCGGGAACGGGATCAGCCC.

This clone is deemed medium-sized (0.01 to 0.1%) by its frequency. The read falls 3 residues short of the CDR3 end, and the missing part is taken from the germline J gene. V is TRBV19 and J is TRBJ2-5; D may be TRBD2 (6 bases). This CDR3 has 15 amino acids. Trimming took off 7 bases at V and 6 bases at J, with 21 bases between the two ends. The germline CDR1 and CDR2 sequences are LNHDA and SQIVND (reference sequence). The DNA read from the CDR3 is TGTGCCAGTACCACGATGGAGGGTGGATTAAAGACC. Translated, it gives CASTTMEGGLKT. The whole CDR3 is CASTTMEGGLKTQYF.

As concerns this clone: The CDR3 extends 3 residues past the end of the read, so its final part is completed from the germline J gene. The V and J genes are TRBV7-2 and TRBJ2-7; the match to TRBD2 covers 10 bases. The ends lost 1 base at V and 4 bases at J; junction bases unmatched: 1. The CDR3 extends over 14 amino acids. CDR1 SGHTA and CDR2 FQGNSA come from the germline V gene. CDR3 in amino acids: CASSLGSGGYEQYF. The CDR3 bases that were read are TGTGCCAGCAGCTTAGGTAGCGGGGGGTACGAG.

A word on this clone: The read finishes 3 residues shy of the CDR3 end, and the germline J gene is used to complete it. The chain links TRBV6-2 or TRBV6-3 to TRBJ2-5, with D unclear. Trimming removed 7 bases at V and 0 bases at J, with 12 bases between. The CDR3 runs 14 residues. The germline V gene encodes CDR1 MNHEY and CDR2 SVGEGT. The part of the CDR3 DNA that was read is TGTGCCAGCAAGTTCTGGGCGTACCAAGAGACC. It translates to CASKFWAYQET. The full CDR3 sequence reads CASKFWAYQETQYF.

This CDR3 is CASSFDRETEAFF. Incomplete CDR3 DNA: TGTGCCAGCAGCTTTGACAGGGAAACTGAA. The chain uses TRBV7-2 and TRBJ1-1, with TRBD1 matching 7 bases. The sequenced fragment ends 3 residues before the CDR3 boundary, so the rest is inferred from the germline J gene. Germline-derived CDR1 and CDR2 are SGHTA and FQGNSA. There are 13 residues in the CDR3. The J segment lost 5 bases and the V segment lost 3 bases, leaving 3 bases of the junction unmatched.

This clone is identified as medium-sized (0.01 to 0.1%) from frequency. The read comes to an end 3 residues before the CDR3 does, leaving the germline J gene to fill in the end. Other DNA variants within this sample encode the same CDR3. The rearrangement joins TRBV13 to TRBJ2-5; unclear D gene. The CDR3 runs 15 residues. V shed 4 bases and J shed 5 bases, with 17 bases lying between them. CDR1 and CDR2 (germline): PRHDT, FYEKMQ (reference sequence). Incomplete CDR3 DNA: TGTGCCAGCAGCTACTCCGGTGGTGTGCGGGAGACC. It translates to CASSYSGGVRET. The full CDR3 reads CASSYSGGVRETQYF.

Notes on this clone: The sequence runs out 3 residues before the end of the CDR3; the remainder is reconstructed from the germline J gene. The V call is TRBV7-2, the J call TRBJ2-4, with D possibly matching TRBD1 (5 bases). CDR3 size: 12 residues. Looked up from germline, CDR1 is SGHTA and CDR2 is FQGNSA. CDR3 loop: CASSLGARGQYF. The CDR3 bases that were read are TGTGCCAGCAGCCTTGGGGCCCGTGGT.

A remark on this clone: Read sequence stops 3 residues before the CDR3 end, and the germline J gene provides the missing end. J is TRBJ1-6 and V is TRBV19; D remains ambiguous. Germline V gives CDR1 LNHDA, CDR2 SQIVND (reference sequence). The CDR3 runs to 18 residues. V was clipped by 5 bases and J by 2 bases, with 19 bases between them. The CDR3 loop is CASSEDEGQWPYNSPLHF. The sequenced part of the CDR3 DNA is TGTGCCAGTAGTGAAGACGAAGGGCAGTGGCCCTATAATTCACCC.

About this clone: From the germline J gene comes the end of the CDR3, since the read stops 3 residues before it. This chain links TRBV19 with TRBJ2-3; D may be TRBD1 (6 bases). From germline, CDR1 is LNHDA and CDR2 SQIVND (reference sequence). This CDR3 has 15 amino acids. The part of the CDR3 DNA that was read is TGTGCCAGTAGTAGGGAGTGGGGGCGCAATCAGCCG. Translation gives CASSREWGRNQP. The CDR3 in its entirety is CASSREWGRNQPQYF.

As to this clone: The read terminates 3 residues ahead of where the CDR3 ends, so the germline J gene completes it. The genes are TRBV2 and TRBJ2-7, with TRBD1 as a possible D gene (5 bases). Germline CDR1 is SNHLY and CDR2 is FYNNEI. The V gene lost 10 bases and the J gene lost 6 bases, with 19 bases spanning the gap. This CDR3 contains 13 residues. The sequenced part of the CDR3 DNA is TGTGCCACAGGGTTAAGGGTCAGTAGCGAG. Translation gives CATGLRVSSE. The whole CDR3 protein reads CATGLRVSSEQYF.

Points on this clone: Read sequence stops 3 residues before the CDR3 end, and the germline J gene provides the missing end. The chain couples TRBV20-1 to TRBJ2-7; 8 bases map to TRBD1. CDR1 and CDR2 (germline): DFQATT, SNEGSKA (reference sequence). V lost 1 base and J lost 2; bases outside the gene matches: 7. The length of the CDR3 is 15 residues. CDR3 sequence: CSARGTDRVTYEQYF. CDR3 DNA (partial): TGCAGTGCTAGAGGCACGGACAGGGTAACCTACGAG.

Concerning this clone: The read is 3 residues too short to cover the CDR3 end, so that end is filled in from the germline J gene. The rearrangement uses TRBV7-6 and TRBJ1-2; weak D call: TRBD1 (6 bases). CDR1 and CDR2 from the germline V gene are SGHVS and FNYEAQ. This CDR3 spans 15 amino acids. The DNA read from the CDR3 is TGTGCCAGCAGCTCCGGGGTAGCGGGGGGGCGCGAC. Translation gives CASSSGVAGGRD. The CDR3 in its entirety is CASSSGVAGGRDYTF.

By frequency, this clone is medium-sized. The read ends 3 residues before the CDR3 terminus; that terminus is restored from the germline J gene. V gene TRBV6-1 combines with J gene TRBJ1-2; TRBD1 matches 7 bases. Germline trimming cut 1 base from V and 2 bases from J; bases unmatched to any gene: 4. Germline CDR1 is MNHNS and CDR2 is SASEGT. The CDR3 runs 15 residues. The DNA read from the CDR3 is TGTGCCAGCAGTGAAGAGACAGGGAACAACTATGGC. Translated, it gives CASSEETGNNYG. The full CDR3 reads CASSEETGNNYGYTF.

As concerns this clone: Read sequence stops 3 residues before the CDR3 end, and the germline J gene provides the missing end. The gene calls are TRBV2 and TRBJ2-5; unclear D gene. Trimming cost V 10 bases and J 5 bases, with 11 bases left between them. Per the germline V gene, CDR1 is SNHLY and CDR2 is FYNNEI. CDR3 length: 11 amino acids. CDR3 protein: CATHTGETQYF. The sequenced part of the CDR3 DNA is TGTGCCACCCACACCGGGGAGACC.

With respect to this clone: The read finishes 3 residues shy of the CDR3 end, and the germline J gene is used to complete it. V and J are TRBV2 and TRBJ1-1, with D maybe TRBD1 (6 bases). This CDR3 is built from 12 residues. Per germline, CDR1 SNHLY and CDR2 FYNNEI. CDR3 sequence reads: CASSQLQGGAFF. Incomplete CDR3 DNA: TGTGCCAGCAGCCAACTACAGGGAGGA. The variable domain in full, completed from reference TRBV2 and TRBJ1-1, reads EPEVTQTPSHQVTQMGQEVILRCVPISNHLYFYWYRQILGQKVEFLVSFYNNEISEKSEIFDDQFSVERPDGSNFTLKIRSTKLEDSAMYFCASSQLQGGAFFGQGTRLTVV.

The sequenced CDR3 bases are TGCGCCAGCAGCTTGGCCGTCTCTGGAAACACC. Its translation: CASSLAVSGNT. The full CDR3 protein is CASSLAVSGNTIYF. V and J are TRBV5-1 and TRBJ1-3; D ambiguous. The read terminates 3 residues ahead of where the CDR3 ends, so the germline J gene completes it. CDR3 size: 14 residues. Trimming cost V 0 bases and J 0 bases, with 4 bases left between them. The germline V gene has CDR1 SGHRS and CDR2 YFSETQ.